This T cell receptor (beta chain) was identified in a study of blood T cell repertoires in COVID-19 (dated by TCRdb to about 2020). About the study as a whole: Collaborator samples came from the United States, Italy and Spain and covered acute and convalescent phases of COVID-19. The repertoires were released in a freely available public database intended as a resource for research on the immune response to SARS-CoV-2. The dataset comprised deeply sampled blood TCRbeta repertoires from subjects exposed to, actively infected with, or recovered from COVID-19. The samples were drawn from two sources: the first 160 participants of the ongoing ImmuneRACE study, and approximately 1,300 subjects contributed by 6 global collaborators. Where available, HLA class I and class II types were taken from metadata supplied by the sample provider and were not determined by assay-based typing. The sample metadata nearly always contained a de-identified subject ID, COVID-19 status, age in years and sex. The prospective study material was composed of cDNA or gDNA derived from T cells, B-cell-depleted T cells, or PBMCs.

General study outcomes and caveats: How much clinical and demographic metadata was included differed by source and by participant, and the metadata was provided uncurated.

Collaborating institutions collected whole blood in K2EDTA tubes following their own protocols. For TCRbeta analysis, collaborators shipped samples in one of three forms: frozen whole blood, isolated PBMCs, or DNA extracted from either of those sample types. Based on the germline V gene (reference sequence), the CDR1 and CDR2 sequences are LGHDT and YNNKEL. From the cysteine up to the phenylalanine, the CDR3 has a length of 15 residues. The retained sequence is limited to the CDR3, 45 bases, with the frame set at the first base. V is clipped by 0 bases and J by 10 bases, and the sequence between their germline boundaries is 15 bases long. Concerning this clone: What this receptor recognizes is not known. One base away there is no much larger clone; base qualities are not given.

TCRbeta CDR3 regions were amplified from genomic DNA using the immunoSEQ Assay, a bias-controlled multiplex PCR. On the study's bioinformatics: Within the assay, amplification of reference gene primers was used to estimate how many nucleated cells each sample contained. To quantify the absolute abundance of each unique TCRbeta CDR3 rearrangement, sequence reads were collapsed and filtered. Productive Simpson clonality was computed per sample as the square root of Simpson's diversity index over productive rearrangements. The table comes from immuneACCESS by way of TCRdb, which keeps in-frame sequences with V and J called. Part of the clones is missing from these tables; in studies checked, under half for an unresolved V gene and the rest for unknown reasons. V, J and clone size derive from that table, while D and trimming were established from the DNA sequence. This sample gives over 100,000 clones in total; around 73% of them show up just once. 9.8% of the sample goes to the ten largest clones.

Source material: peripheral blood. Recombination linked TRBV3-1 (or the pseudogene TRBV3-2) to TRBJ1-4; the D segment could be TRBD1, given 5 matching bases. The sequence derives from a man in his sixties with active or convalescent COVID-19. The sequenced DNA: TGTGCCAGCAGCCAAGATCGCGGGACGGTAGGAAAACTGTTTTTT. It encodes CASSQDRGTVGKLFF.